This T cell receptor beta chain stems from a study of OX40 agonist ivuxolimab in advanced cancers. The V gene's germline CDR1 is SEHNR and CDR2 FQNEAQ (reference sequence). V lost 5 bases and J 2 bases, leaving 12 bases between the germline ends. This CDR3 has 14 amino acids. The assay was immunoSEQ multiplex PCR, and TCRdb's table has in-frame clones only and misses some. The repertoire has tens of thousands of clones, around 87% of them found once; the top ten carry 1% to 1.5%. The chain is built from TRBV7-9 and TRBJ1-1; a possible D gene is TRBD1 (5 bases). The clonotype was recovered from an adult with an advanced solid tumor such as melanoma, head and neck, liver or kidney cancer. The specimen comprised CD4+ or CD8+ T cells sorted from blood, sampled in a trial of the OX40 agonist ivuxolimab. The CDR3 spells CASSPGPINTEAFF. The CDR3 bases are TGTGCCAGCAGCCCGGGACCGATCAACACTGAAGCTTTCTTT. The whole variable domain, remainder taken from reference TRBV7-9 and TRBJ1-1, is DTGVSQNPRHKITKRGQNVTFRCDPISEHNRLYWYRQTLGQGPEFLTYFQNEAQLEKSRLLSDRFSAERPKGSFSTLEIQRTEQGDSAMYLCASSPGPINTEAFFGQGTRLTVV.